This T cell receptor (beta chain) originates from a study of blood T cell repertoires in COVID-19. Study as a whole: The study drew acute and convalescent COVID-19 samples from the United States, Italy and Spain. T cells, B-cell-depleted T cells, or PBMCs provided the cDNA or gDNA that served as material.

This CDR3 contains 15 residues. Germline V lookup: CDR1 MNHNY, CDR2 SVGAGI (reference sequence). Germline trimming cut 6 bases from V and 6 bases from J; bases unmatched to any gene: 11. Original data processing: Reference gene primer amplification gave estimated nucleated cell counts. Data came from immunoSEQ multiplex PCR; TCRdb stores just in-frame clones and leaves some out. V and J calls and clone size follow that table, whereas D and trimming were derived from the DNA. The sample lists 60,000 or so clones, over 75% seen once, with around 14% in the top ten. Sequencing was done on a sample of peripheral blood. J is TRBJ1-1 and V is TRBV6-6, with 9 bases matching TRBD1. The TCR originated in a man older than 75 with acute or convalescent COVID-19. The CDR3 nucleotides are TGTGCCAGCAGCAGGACAGGGGAGGGGAAGGCTGAAGCTTTCTTT. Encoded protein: CASSRTGEGKAEAFF.